Following are 2 T cell receptor beta chains from one sample sequenced in a study of blood T cell repertoires in COVID-19 (dated by TCRdb to about 2020). Library preparation employed the immunoSEQ multiplex PCR assay. TCRdb's version of the immuneACCESS table is confined to in-frame rearrangements and falls short of the full clone set. An unresolved V gene accounts for under half of the shortfall where checked; the remainder is of unknown origin. This sample lists about 75,000 clones; about 91% were detected once. Of the sample, 5% to 7.5% falls within the top ten clones. The sequenced material came from peripheral blood. The receptors originated from a woman aged 50 to 60 with acute or convalescent COVID-19.

This clone was counted a single time. The chain employs TRBV11-3 and TRBJ2-3; D perhaps matches TRBD2 (7 bases). The CDR3 is made up of 12 amino acids. V was trimmed by 3 bases and J by 11 bases, leaving 12 bases between them. CDR1 and CDR2 (germline): SGHNT, YENEEA. CDR3 nucleotides: TGTGCCAGCAGCTTGGGGGAGGGGGAGCAGTATTTT. Its translation is CASSLGEGEQYF.

This clone has just a few counts. In DNA form, the CDR3 reads TGTGCCACCAGTGAGGCGGACAGGACGCCCTACACCTTC. The encoded protein is CATSEADRTPYTF. V and J are TRBV24-1 and TRBJ1-2, with TRBD1 matching 7 bases. Per the germline V gene, CDR1 is KGHDR and CDR2 is SFDVKD. Trimming cost V 4 bases and J 10 bases; bases outside gene matches: 8. This CDR3 contains 13 residues.